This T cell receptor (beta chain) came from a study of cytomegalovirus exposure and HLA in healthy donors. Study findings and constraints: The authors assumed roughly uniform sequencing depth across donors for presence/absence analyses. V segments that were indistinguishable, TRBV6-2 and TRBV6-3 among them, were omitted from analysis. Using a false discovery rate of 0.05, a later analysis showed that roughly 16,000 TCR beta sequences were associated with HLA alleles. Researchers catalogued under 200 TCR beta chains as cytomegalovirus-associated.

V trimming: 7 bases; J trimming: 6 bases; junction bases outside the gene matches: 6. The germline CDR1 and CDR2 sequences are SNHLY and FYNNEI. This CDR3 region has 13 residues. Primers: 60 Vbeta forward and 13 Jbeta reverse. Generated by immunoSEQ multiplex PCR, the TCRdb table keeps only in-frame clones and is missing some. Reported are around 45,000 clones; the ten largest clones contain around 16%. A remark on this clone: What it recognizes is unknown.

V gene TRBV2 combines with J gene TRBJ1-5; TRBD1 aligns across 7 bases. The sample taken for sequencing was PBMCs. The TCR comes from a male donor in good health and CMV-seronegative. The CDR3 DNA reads TGTGCCAGCAAAGAGACAGGGACTCAGCCCCAGCATTTT. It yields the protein CASKETGTQPQHF.